This is a list of T cell receptor beta chains from one sample in a study of identical twins. In TCRdb, the 5' RACE reads were re-called with MiXCR into one record per CDR3 protein. The table has about 530,000 distinct CDR3 sequences, around 24% seen once. The same specimen was also included in a second study, on yellow fever vaccine responses in identical twins.

The specimen was CD4+ T cells sorted from blood. The receptors derive from a woman between 18 and 29 years old in good health. The CDR3 runs from the conserved cysteine through the conserved F or W. The D gene is left open where the match is weak. Clone size, where shown, is once, few, many, or a class for clones that have expanded.

size,V,J,D,CDR3,DNA
few,TRBV18,TRBJ2-5,TRBD1,CASSPIGQGRLRQETQYF,TGTGCCAGCTCACCAATCGGACAGGGAAGGCTAAGGCAAGAGACCCAGTACTTC
few,TRBV11-2,TRBJ2-1,NA,CASSFGTAYNEQFF,TGTGCCAGCAGCTTCGGGACTGCATACAATGAGCAGTTCTTC
NA,TRBV19,TRBJ1-1,NA,CASSTQTGFKTEAFF,TGTGCCAGTAGTACCCAGACAGGATTCAAGACTGAAGCTTTCTTT
few,TRBV12-3/TRBV12-4,TRBJ2-4,NA,CASSAVLAKNIQYF,TGTGCCAGCTCAGCGGTGCTAGCCAAAAACATTCAGTACTTC
NA,TRBV3-1,TRBJ2-1,NA,CASSQETGTFNEQFF,TGTGCCAGCAGCCAAGAGACCGGGACTTTCAATGAGCAGTTCTTC
few,TRBV28,TRBJ1-2,NA,CASSSPPTYGYTF,TGTGCCAGCAGTTCCCCCCCGACCTATGGCTACACCTTC
NA,TRBV20-1,TRBJ1-6,NA,CSASVLLTQRNSPLHF,TGCAGTGCTAGCGTCTTACTTACACAAAGAAATTCACCCCTCCACTTT
NA,TRBV5-5,TRBJ2-6,NA,CASSANGAGANVLTF,TGTGCCAGCAGCGCGAACGGAGCAGGGGCCAACGTCCTGACTTTC
few,TRBV4-1,TRBJ2-1,TRBD2,CASSQSGTSGRLYNEQFF,TGCGCCAGCAGCCAATCCGGGACTAGCGGCAGATTATACAATGAGCAGTTCTTC
few,TRBV6-5,TRBJ2-3,NA,CASSNREISTDTQYF,TGTGCCAGCAGTAACAGAGAGATTAGCACAGATACGCAGTATTTT
few,TRBV29-1,TRBJ2-7,TRBD2,CSVASSGTTYEQYF,TGCAGCGTTGCCTCTAGCGGGACCACCTACGAGCAGTACTTC
few,TRBV15,TRBJ2-1,NA,CATSSRGFGNEQFF,TGTGCCACCAGCAGTCGGGGTTTTGGGAATGAGCAGTTCTTC
few,TRBV12-3/TRBV12-4,TRBJ2-1,TRBD2,CASSTSGSNEQFF,TGTGCCAGCAGTACTAGCGGGAGCAATGAGCAGTTCTTC
few,TRBV6-2/TRBV6-3,TRBJ1-5,NA,CASSYSGIFRNQPQHF,TGTGCCAGCAGTTACTCAGGGATTTTTCGCAATCAGCCCCAGCATTTT
NA,TRBV7-8,TRBJ2-2,TRBD2,CASSLAGGLAGGVGGELFF,TGTGCCAGCAGCTTAGCTGGAGGACTAGCGGGAGGGGTAGGGGGGGAGCTGTTTTTT
NA,TRBV5-1,TRBJ2-2,NA,CASSLGTQGQTGELFF,TGCGCCAGCAGCTTGGGGACTCAAGGTCAAACCGGGGAGCTGTTTTTT
NA,TRBV5-1,TRBJ2-1,TRBD2,CASSLGVAGTYNEQFF,TGCGCCAGCAGCTTGGGCGTAGCGGGAACCTACAATGAGCAGTTCTTC
few,TRBV2,TRBJ2-5,NA,CASSWTEGQETQYF,TGTGCCAGCAGTTGGACTGAGGGGCAAGAGACCCAGTACTTC
NA,TRBV11-2,TRBJ2-5,NA,CASSLRGREETQYF,TGTGCCAGCAGCTTACGGGGCAGGGAAGAGACCCAGTACTTC
NA,TRBV7-3,TRBJ2-2,NA,CASSRQGWAGELFF,TGTGCCAGCAGCCGGCAGGGCTGGGCCGGGGAGCTGTTTTTT
NA,TRBV19,TRBJ2-1,TRBD2,CASSPGTSGDNEQFF,TGTGCCAGTAGTCCGGGGACTAGCGGTGACAATGAGCAGTTCTTC
NA,TRBV10-1,TRBJ1-1,NA,CASSESRTGTAAFF,TGCGCCAGCAGTGAGTCGAGGACGGGAACGGCGGCTTTCTTT
NA,TRBV6-1,TRBJ2-1,TRBD2,CASSDKSGSLDEQFF,TGTGCCAGCAGTGACAAGAGCGGGAGCTTGGATGAGCAGTTCTTC
NA,TRBV5-1,TRBJ2-3,NA,CASSSTGLGADTQYF,TGCGCCAGCAGCTCAACGGGACTGGGGGCAGATACGCAGTATTTT
NA,TRBV3-1,TRBJ2-7,NA,CASSHEREFPYEQYF,TGTGCCAGCAGCCACGAGAGGGAGTTTCCCTACGAGCAGTACTTC
NA,TRBV5-8,TRBJ2-5,NA,CASSFLAPQETQYF,TGTGCCAGCAGCTTCCTGGCACCTCAAGAGACCCAGTACTTC
NA,TRBV7-9,TRBJ2-3,TRBD2,CASSQLSGKTSTDTQYF,TGTGCCAGCAGCCAACTGAGCGGGAAGACTAGCACAGATACGCAGTATTTT
few,TRBV3-1,TRBJ2-5,TRBD1,CASSLRTGVGGETQYF,TGTGCCAGCAGCCTCCGGACAGGGGTAGGCGGCGAGACCCAGTACTTC
NA,TRBV20-1,TRBJ2-7,TRBD2,CSAPTPGLGLYEQYF,TGCAGTGCGCCTACCCCGGGACTAGGGCTTTACGAGCAGTACTTC
NA,TRBV12-3/TRBV12-4,TRBJ2-2,NA,CASSLNTGMAGELFF,TGTGCCAGCAGTTTAAATACAGGGATGGCCGGGGAGCTGTTTTTT
few,TRBV20-1,TRBJ1-5,NA,CSAGRALGQPQHF,TGCAGTGCTGGCCGGGCCCTCGGGCAGCCCCAGCATTTT
NA,TRBV28,TRBJ2-1,TRBD2,CASSPSGGNYNEQFF,TGTGCCAGCAGTCCTAGCGGGGGGAACTACAATGAGCAGTTCTTC
few,TRBV6-2/TRBV6-3,TRBJ1-6,NA,CASSNPDRPGTPLHF,TGTGCCAGCAGTAACCCAGACAGGCCGGGGACACCCCTCCACTTT
few,TRBV12-3/TRBV12-4,TRBJ2-7,NA,CASRLTASSYEQYF,TGTGCCAGCAGACTGACAGCCAGCTCCTACGAGCAGTACTTC
NA,TRBV27,TRBJ2-2,TRBD2,CASSSQGLAGGPRTGELFF,TGTGCCAGCAGTAGCCAAGGACTAGCGGGAGGGCCGCGCACCGGGGAGCTGTTTTTT
few,TRBV5-4,TRBJ1-2,NA,CASSRQGNQGYTF,TGTGCCAGCAGCCGGCAGGGGAATCAGGGCTACACCTTT
few,TRBV18,TRBJ2-6,NA,CASSTTNSFPGANVLTF,TGTGCCAGCTCTACTACTAACTCGTTTCCCGGGGCCAACGTCCTGACTTTC
NA,TRBV3-1,TRBJ2-7,NA,CASSQDFRGEQYF,TGTGCCAGCAGCCAAGATTTCCGGGGAGAGCAGTACTTC
NA,TRBV11-3,TRBJ2-2,NA,CASSSSGPGELFF,TGTGCCAGCAGCTCGTCGGGGCCCGGGGAGCTGTTTTTT
few,TRBV27,TRBJ2-2,TRBD2,CASRKGLAGVLGELFF,TGTGCCAGCAGAAAGGGACTAGCGGGAGTTTTGGGGGAGCTGTTTTTT
NA,TRBV12-3/TRBV12-4,TRBJ2-3,NA,CASSFSLTSLVSDTQYF,TGTGCCAGCAGTTTTTCCTTGACTAGTTTAGTTTCGGATACGCAGTATTTT
NA,TRBV11-3,TRBJ2-3,NA,CASSLVGTQTDTQYF,TGTGCCAGCAGCTTAGTGGGCACTCAAACAGATACGCAGTATTTT
NA,TRBV11-3,TRBJ1-1,NA,CASSLLGGTTEAFF,TGTGCCAGCAGCCTCCTAGGGGGAACCACTGAAGCTTTCTTT
few,TRBV6-1,TRBJ1-5,NA,CASRDGVINQPQHF,TGTGCCAGCAGAGACGGGGTTATCAATCAGCCCCAGCATTTT
few,TRBV12-3/TRBV12-4,TRBJ2-7,NA,CASSLGPTGQYF,TGTGCCAGCAGTTTGGGGCCCACCGGGCAGTACTTC
NA,TRBV18,TRBJ2-3,NA,CASSPRQSRDTQYF,TGTGCCAGCTCACCTAGACAGTCCCGAGATACGCAGTATTTT
few,TRBV19,TRBJ2-7,NA,CASSSLLTRLDEQYF,TGTGCCAGTAGTTCTCTGTTGACACGGCTCGACGAGCAGTACTTC
NA,TRBV4-2,TRBJ1-5,NA,CASSQLMGGWGNQPQHF,TGTGCCAGCAGCCAACTGATGGGGGGGTGGGGTAATCAGCCCCAGCATTTT
NA,TRBV3-1,TRBJ2-7,TRBD2,CASSLQTSGRPYEQYF,TGTGCCAGCAGCCTACAGACTAGCGGGAGGCCCTACGAGCAGTACTTC
few,TRBV2,TRBJ2-7,NA,CASSRDRFEQYF,TGTGCCAGCAGTCGGGACCGATTCGAGCAGTACTTC
NA,TRBV6-1,TRBJ1-2,TRBD1,CASSPTRQGGNGYTF,TGTGCCAGCAGTCCGACCAGACAGGGTGGGAATGGCTACACCTTC
few,TRBV12-3/TRBV12-4,TRBJ2-6,NA,CASSLELGRARNSGANVLTF,TGTGCCAGCAGTTTGGAGTTAGGCAGGGCAAGGAACTCTGGGGCCAACGTCCTGACTTTC
NA,TRBV7-8,TRBJ1-5,NA,CASGPAYLPQHF,TGTGCCAGTGGGCCCGCCTATCTTCCCCAGCATTTT
NA,TRBV18,TRBJ2-5,TRBD1,CASSRTGTDGETQYF,TGTGCCAGCTCACGGACCGGGACAGATGGAGAGACCCAGTACTTC
few,TRBV4-2,TRBJ2-5,TRBD2,CASSQAGTSGSSGETQYF,TGTGCCAGCAGCCAAGCAGGGACTAGCGGGAGTTCCGGAGAGACCCAGTACTTC
NA,TRBV10-3,TRBJ1-1,NA,CAISEGGVNTEAFF,TGTGCCATCAGTGAGGGGGGAGTGAACACTGAAGCTTTCTTT
NA,TRBV5-1,TRBJ2-1,TRBD2,CASSLAPSGYYNEQFF,TGCGCCAGCAGCTTGGCCCCTAGCGGATACTACAATGAGCAGTTCTTC
few,TRBV20-1,TRBJ1-6,NA,CSATGQPVNSPLHF,TGCAGTGCTACCGGACAACCTGTAAATTCACCCCTCCACTTT
many,TRBV6-1,TRBJ2-1,TRBD2,CASSGRLAAYNEQFF,TGTGCCAGCAGCGGTAGACTAGCCGCCTACAATGAGCAGTTCTTC